The entry below gives a single T cell receptor (beta chain) sequence along with its context. The time point here: newly diagnosed GD, antithyroid drugs for less than 3 months. PBMCs were the source of the RNA used for TCR sequencing. This record belongs to a study of regulatory T cells in long-lasting Graves disease. Arm-PCR with iRepertoire HTBI primers amplified the CDR3 regions for these TCR beta libraries. Using its own MiXCR run on the multiplex PCR reads, TCRdb lists one record per CDR3 protein. The profile shows over 400,000 distinct CDR3 sequences, about 15% of them singletons. V lost 5 bases and J lost 0, with 17 bases in between. The germline CDR1 and CDR2 sequences are PRHDT and FYEKMQ (reference sequence). The CDR3 is made up of 17 amino acids. This sample was shared with a second study, whose subject was T cells in Graves' hyperthyroidism and ophthalmopathy.

Sequenced material: peripheral blood mononuclear cells (PBMCs), taken at new diagnosis, from a patient treated with antithyroid drugs. The clonotype originates from a woman aged 45-65 years with Graves disease. This chain uses TRBV13 with TRBJ2-1; TRBD1 or TRBD2 may be the D gene (7 bases each). This chain's CDR3 is CASSQGGDSTSYNEQFF. Written as DNA, the CDR3 is TGTGCCAGCAGCCAAGGGGGGGACAGCACCTCCTACAATGAGCAGTTCTTC.